These T cell receptor beta chains were read from a single sample in a study of blood T cells in healthy people across ages. One entry per CDR3 protein, called by TCRdb with MiXCR from the 5' RACE reads. The sample includes 700,000 or so distinct CDR3 sequences, around two fifths seen only once; the top ten take approximately 31%. The sequenced material came from blood. These receptors came from an elderly man in good health. The CDR3 runs from the conserved cysteine through the conserved F or W. D genes are given only for firm matches. Clone size is stated in some rows and not others, as once, few, many or a class when expanded.

size	J	V	D	CDR3	DNA
many	TRBJ2-7	TRBV7-2	TRBD2	CASSPDSGTTFYEQYF	TGTGCCAGCAGCCCAGATAGCGGGACGACCTTCTACGAGCAGTACTTC
.	TRBJ2-1	TRBV20-1	.	CSARDGAVPLLEQFF	TGCAGTGCTAGAGATGGGGCAGTGCCGTTGCTTGAGCAGTTCTTC
.	TRBJ1-2	TRBV20-1	.	CSARDPTTENYGYTF	TGCAGTGCTAGAGACCCCACGACAGAAAACTATGGCTACACCTTC
few	TRBJ2-7	TRBV7-2	.	CASSLAGRYEQYF	TGTGCCAGCAGCTTGGCAGGGAGATACGAGCAGTACTTC
.	TRBJ1-1	TRBV7-2	.	CASSLYITGITEAFF	TGTGCCAGCAGCTTATACATTACAGGGATCACTGAAGCTTTCTTT
few	TRBJ2-2	TRBV6-2/TRBV6-3	TRBD1	CASKQGASGELFF	TGTGCCAGCAAGCAGGGGGCATCCGGGGAGCTGTTTTTT
many	TRBJ2-3	TRBV6-5	.	CASSYRQGNTDTQYF	TGTGCCAGCAGTTACAGGCAGGGAAACACAGATACGCAGTATTTT
few	TRBJ1-6	TRBV6-1	.	CASSEERYSPLHF	TGTGCCAGCAGTGAGGAAAGGTATTCACCCCTCCACTTT
.	TRBJ2-3	TRBV7-6	.	CASKSGPRGAIDTQYF	TGTGCCAGCAAGTCGGGGCCTCGCGGAGCCATAGATACGCAGTATTTT
.	TRBJ2-1	TRBV6-2/TRBV6-3	.	CASSYCLKTPLQETQFF	TGTGCCAGCAGTTACTGTCTTAAGACACCCCTACAAGAGACCCAGTTCTTC
few	TRBJ2-1	TRBV20-1	TRBD2	CSGQGLAGRNEQFF	TGCAGTGGCCAGGGACTAGCGGGGCGCAATGAGCAGTTCTTC
few	TRBJ2-1	TRBV6-6	TRBD2	CATLAGGPGWQFF	TGTGCCACCCTAGCGGGAGGGCCGGGTTGGCAGTTCTTC
.	TRBJ2-1	TRBV29-1	.	CSNNGEGGSYTEQFF	TGCAGTAACAATGGGGAGGGGGGCTCCTACACTGAGCAGTTCTTC
.	TRBJ2-7	TRBV7-8	.	CASSIPESGEQYF	TGTGCCAGCAGTATACCGGAGAGCGGTGAGCAGTACTTC
many	TRBJ1-2	TRBV14	.	CASSQEVTGPYGYTF	TGTGCCAGCAGCCAAGAAGTAACGGGGCCTTATGGCTACACCTTC
.	TRBJ2-1	TRBV30	.	CAWRLAGPEQFF	TGTGCCTGGAGACTAGCAGGTCCCGAGCAGTTCTTC
.	TRBJ2-3	TRBV28	TRBD2	CASSLIAGPTTDTQYF	TGTGCCAGCAGTTTAATAGCGGGACCCACCACAGATACGCAGTATTTT
once	TRBJ2-5	TRBV6-2/TRBV6-3	.	CASSPVRGRPRETQYF	TGTGCCAGCAGCCCCGTTAGGGGGAGACCTCGGGAGACCCAGTACTTC
many	TRBJ2-7	TRBV9	.	CASAADPNPYEQYF	TGTGCCAGCGCTGCAGACCCGAACCCCTACGAGCAGTACTTC